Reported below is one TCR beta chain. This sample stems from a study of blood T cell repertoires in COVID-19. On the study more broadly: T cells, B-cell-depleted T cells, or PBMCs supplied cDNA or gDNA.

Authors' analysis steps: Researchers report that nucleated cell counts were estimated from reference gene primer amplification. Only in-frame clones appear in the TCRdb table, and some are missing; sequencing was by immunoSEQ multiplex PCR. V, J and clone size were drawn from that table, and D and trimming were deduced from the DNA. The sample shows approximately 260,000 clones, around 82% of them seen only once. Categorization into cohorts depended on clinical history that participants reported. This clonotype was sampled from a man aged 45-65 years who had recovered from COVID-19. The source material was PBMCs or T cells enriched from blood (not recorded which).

DNA of the CDR3: TGTGCCAGTAAAGGAGACAGAACGAACACTGAAGCTTTCTTT. It specifies CASKGDRTNTEAFF. The rearrangement links TRBV19 to TRBJ1-1, with a weak D call TRBD1 (5 bases). The CDR3 loop spans 14 amino acids. V dropped 7 bases and J dropped 1 base, with 13 bases sitting between them. Germline lookup yields CDR1 LNHDA and CDR2 SQIVND (reference sequence).